A single sample gave rise to the 13 T cell receptor beta chains below, sequenced in a study of cytomegalovirus exposure and HLA in healthy donors. The repertoire was sequenced with immunoSEQ multiplex PCR; TCRdb's copy has only in-frame clones and lacks some. There are about 150,000 clones in the sample; approximately 91% occur only once, and 0.6% to 0.8% lies in the top ten. Sequencing was performed on PBMCs. Every receptor here comes from a man aged 18 to 29 in good health and CMV-seronegative.

This rearrangement joins TRBV30 to TRBJ2-3; 8 bases line up with TRBD2. The V segment lost 2 bases and the J segment 0 bases; nucleotides outside the gene matches: 4. Per germline, CDR1 GTSNPN and CDR2 SVGIG (reference sequence). This CDR3 region has 15 residues. CDR3 DNA sequence: TGTGCCTGGAGTCTAGCTAGCGGGAGCACAGATACGCAGTATTTT. The encoded protein is CAWSLASGSTDTQYF.

The chain's CDR3 is CASSRQVYGYTF. In DNA form, the CDR3 reads TGTGCCAGCAGTCGACAGGTCTATGGCTACACCTTC. The rearrangement links TRBV6-1 to TRBJ1-2; tentatively, D is TRBD1 (6 bases). Germline V gene data show CDR1 as MNHNS and CDR2 as SASEGT. With 5 bases removed from V and 4 bases from J, the gap between germline ends came to 8 bases. This CDR3 has 12 amino acids.

V gene TRBV5-8 combines with J gene TRBJ2-7, with 9 nucleotides matching TRBD1. The length of the CDR3 is 14 residues. Per the germline V gene, CDR1 is SGHTS and CDR2 is YDEGEE. The trim removed 2 bases at V and 5 bases at J, leaving 5 bases unmatched. CDR3 coding DNA: TGTGCCAGCAGCTTCGGACAGGGGTCTAACGAGCAGTACGTC. As protein: CASSFGQGSNEQYV.

The chain has TRBV29-1 and TRBJ1-1; D unresolved. CDR1 is SQVTM, CDR2 ANQGSEA, per germline. Trimming left V 6 bases short and J 4 bases short, with 12 bases between. The CDR3 is 12 residues long. CDR3 region: CSVVPRGTEAFF. As DNA, the CDR3 is TGCAGCGTGGTGCCACGGGGCACTGAAGCTTTCTTT.

V usage is TRBV4-2 and J usage is TRBJ1-2; TRBD1 matches at 8 bases. Unmatched junction bases numbered 3, after V lost 1 base and J lost 5 bases. Germline CDR1 LGHNA, CDR2 YNFKEQ. The CDR3 is made up of 14 amino acids. The chain's CDR3 is CASSQGTGQYGYTF. The CDR3 DNA follows: TGTGCCAGCAGCCAAGGGACAGGGCAGTATGGCTACACCTTC.

The rearrangement joins TRBV2 to TRBJ1-2; a possible D gene is TRBD1 (6 bases). Trimming left V 6 bases short and J 8 bases short, with 13 bases between. CDR1 and CDR2 from the germline V gene are SNHLY and FYNNEI. The CDR3 loop spans 12 amino acids. CDR3 sequence: CASRGGGGGYTF. In DNA form, the CDR3 reads TGTGCCAGCAGAGGTGGGGGCGGGGGCTACACCTTC.

The chain uses TRBV6-5 and TRBJ2-7, with 9 bases identical to TRBD2. Looked up from germline, CDR1 is MNHEY and CDR2 is SVGAGI. The trim removed 6 bases at V and 2 bases at J, leaving 8 bases unmatched. The CDR3 is made up of 15 amino acids. The CDR3 here is CASSFSGGNTYEQYF. The CDR3 region has the DNA TGTGCCAGCAGCTTTAGCGGGGGAAACACCTACGAGCAGTACTTC.

The genes are TRBV11-3 and TRBJ2-7, with a tentative D call TRBD1 (5 bases). The V and J ends lost 2 bases and 0 bases respectively, with 11 bases between them. In germline, CDR1 is SGHNT, CDR2 YENEEA. The CDR3 sequence is 15 residues long. The CDR3 reads CASSLWQGNSYEQYF. For the CDR3, the DNA is TGTGCCAGCAGCTTATGGCAGGGAAACTCCTACGAGCAGTACTTC.

The chain is built from TRBV7-2 and TRBJ2-2, with TRBD2 identical over 9 bases. The CDR3 loop spans 16 amino acids. Germline V gene data show CDR1 as SGHTA and CDR2 as FQGNSA. After removal of 3 bases from V and 1 base from J, the junction contained 3 bases not matched to a gene. The CDR3 loop reads CASSFSSGMNTGELFF. In DNA, the CDR3 is TGTGCCAGCAGCTTCTCTAGCGGGATGAACACCGGGGAGCTGTTTTTT.

This clone appeared many times. V usage is TRBV6-4 and J usage is TRBJ2-1; 9 positions match TRBD2. From germline, CDR1 is MRHNA and CDR2 SNTAGT. J gave up 6 bases and V 5 bases, and 8 bases lay outside the gene matches. This CDR3 has 15 amino acids. In DNA form, the CDR3 reads TGTGCCAGCAGTCTTAGCGGGGGAGCATCCAATGAGCAGTTCTTC. Translated: CASSLSGGASNEQFF.

This rearrangement joins TRBV11-3 to TRBJ2-1, with 13 bases matching TRBD2. Trimming at V came to 4 bases and at J to 2 bases, leaving 8 bases not matched to a gene. Germline CDR1 and CDR2: SGHNT and YENEEA. The CDR3 sequence is 18 residues long. CDR3: CASSSRTSGSSTYNEQFF. The CDR3 DNA follows: TGTGCCAGCAGCTCGAGGACTAGCGGGAGTAGTACCTACAATGAGCAGTTCTTC. Full variable domain (outside the CDR3, taken from reference TRBV11-3 and TRBJ2-1): EAGVVQSPRYKIIEKKQPVAFWCNPISGHNTLYWYLQNLGQGPELLIRYENEEAVDDSQLPKDRFSAERLKGVDSTLKIQPAELGDSAVYLCASSSRTSGSSTYNEQFFGPGTRLTVL.

The chain is built from TRBV27 and TRBJ1-1; 7 bases agree with TRBD1. V was clipped by 7 bases and J by 5 bases; unmatched bases: 7. This CDR3 spans 13 amino acids. The V gene's germline CDR1 is MNHEY and CDR2 SMNVEV (reference sequence). CDR3 residues: CASTQYRGTEAFF. The CDR3 nucleotides are TGTGCCAGCACCCAATACAGGGGTACTGAAGCTTTCTTT.

The chain uses TRBV5-1 and TRBJ2-5, with D unclear. This CDR3 is 13 amino acids long. The V end was cut by 3 bases, the J end by 1 base, with 7 bases between. From germline, CDR1 is SGHRS and CDR2 YFSETQ. The CDR3 reads CASSSDTQETQYF. CDR3 DNA sequence: TGCGCCAGCAGCTCCGACACCCAAGAGACCCAGTACTTC.